This T cell receptor (beta chain) came from a study of shared clonotypes between healthy human individuals. Those who donated were healthy HIV-negative adults, with no recent acute infections or vaccinations reported. Donors comprised only Caucasian adults living in Nashville, Tennessee. It was at deep level that the assay was run. The assay was immunoSEQ multiplex PCR, and TCRdb's table has in-frame clones only and misses some. The profile shows 450,000 to 550,000 clones, 79% of them singletons. The sequence was collected from a woman between 35 and 50 years old in good health. Some clones in this sample may be carry-over from other donors' samples. Specimen: PBMCs.

This CDR3 is CSVDKNTEAFF. DNA for the CDR3: TGCAGCGTTGACAAGAACACTGAAGCTTTCTTT. This sequence joins TRBV29-1 and TRBJ1-1; D is unclear. V was cut by 3 bases and J by 1 base, with 3 bases left in between. Germline CDR1 reads SQVTM; CDR2 reads ANQGSEA. The CDR3 length is 11 residues. The full variable domain, its missing parts supplied by reference TRBV29-1 and TRBJ1-1, is SAVISQKPSRDICQRGTSLTIQCQVDSQVTMMFWYRQQPGQSLTLIATANQGSEATYESGFVIDKFPISRPNLTFSTLTVSNMSPEDSSIYLCSVDKNTEAFFGQGTRLTVV.